The clone carrying this T cell receptor (beta chain) appeared many times. The conserved phenylalanine or tryptophan is not found at the CDR3 terminus, so this likely reflects a read error. The data originate from a study of T-cell reconstitution after alpha-beta-depleted transplantation in children. The TCRbeta library incorporated unique molecular identifiers. TCRdb called the PCR reads again in MiXCR, with one record for every CDR3 protein. There are 240,000 or so distinct CDR3 sequences in the sample; approximately 8.9% occur only once, and roughly 5.8% lies in the top ten. CDR3 size: 16 residues. CDR1 and CDR2 from the germline V gene are ENHRY and SYGVKD. Germline trimming cut 4 bases from V and 4 bases from J; bases unmatched to any gene: 4.

The starting material was PBMCs, mostly from graft donor cells, obtained 180 days after TCRalphabeta/CD19-depleted stem cell transplant. The clonotype was recovered from a male patient aged 10 to 17 who had a stem cell transplant for acute lymphoblastic leukemia, so the T cells may come from the graft donor. V usage is TRBV10-3 and J usage is TRBJ2-3; 14 positions agree with TRBD2. The CDR3 coding sequence is TGTGCCATCAGTGTTGGGACTAGCGGGAGCTCAGATACGCAGTATCTT. Protein: CAISVGTSGSSDTQYL.